The TCR beta chain under discussion was sequenced for a study of T-cell reconstitution after alpha-beta-depleted transplantation in children. V lost 4 bases and J lost 2, with 12 bases in between. This CDR3 has 14 amino acids. Germline V CDR1 and CDR2: SGHRS, YFSETQ. This clonotype was recorded many times. A TCRbeta library incorporating unique molecular identifiers was prepared. Each CDR3 protein gets one entry after TCRdb re-called the PCR reads with MiXCR. This sample has under 140,000 distinct CDR3 sequences, with 10% found just once. J is TRBJ1-2 and V is TRBV5-1; D is perhaps TRBD1 (5 bases). This clonotype originated in a human donor who donated a stem cell graft to a child with acute lymphoblastic leukemia. Material: PBMCs from the stem cell graft donor, obtained from the stem cell graft. CDR3 bases: TGCGCCAGCAGCCCTCAGACAGAGAACTATGGCTACACCTTC. Its protein product is CASSPQTENYGYTF.